This TCR beta chain appears in the sequencing data of a study of blood T cell repertoires in COVID-19. The ends lost 6 bases at V and 5 bases at J; junction bases unmatched: 7. Germline assignment: CDR1 LNHDA and CDR2 SQIVND (reference sequence). The CDR3 contains 14 residues. Repertoires were generated with immunoSEQ multiplex PCR, while TCRdb's copy carries only in-frame clones and drops some. The sample lists 200,000 to 250,000 clones; around nine tenths were seen once. The sequenced sample was peripheral blood. The chain links TRBV19 to TRBJ2-5; TRBD1 aligns across 9 bases. The source is a woman in her sixties with acute or convalescent COVID-19. The CDR3 DNA is TGTGCCAGTAGACCAACAGGGGGCACGGAGACCCAGTACTTC. It codes for CASRPTGGTETQYF.